These 23 T cell receptor beta chains originate from one sample sequenced in a study of blood T cell repertoires in COVID-19. TCRdb keeps only in-frame clones here, not all; method: immunoSEQ multiplex PCR. This table holds under 200,000 clones, 70% to 90% found once. The sequencing input was peripheral blood. The receptor set was obtained from a man between 40 and 49 years old with active or convalescent COVID-19.

The V gene is TRBV6-5, the J gene TRBJ2-7, with D maybe TRBD1 (7 bases). Trimming left V 7 bases short and J 7 bases short, with 14 bases between. This CDR3 comprises 12 residues. The germline gives CDR1 MNHEY, CDR2 SVGAGI. The CDR3 coding sequence is TGTGCCAGCACTCGGACAGGAGGGGAGCAGTACTTC. It translates to CASTRTGGEQYF.

This chain joins TRBV3-1 (or the pseudogene TRBV3-2) and TRBJ2-1; D possibly corresponds to TRBD1 (6 bases). In germline, CDR1 is LGHDT, CDR2 YNNKEL (reference sequence). V gave up 2 bases and J gave up 7 bases, with 15 bases separating them. The CDR3 has 15 residues. The CDR3 sequence: CASSQQGQGRNEQFF. The CDR3 DNA reads as TGTGCCAGCAGCCAACAGGGGCAGGGACGGAATGAGCAGTTCTTC.

The chain is built from TRBV15 and TRBJ2-7, with TRBD1 matching 7 bases. The CDR3 is 15 amino acids. CDR1 is LNHNV, CDR2 YYDKDF, per germline (reference sequence). J gave up 5 bases and V 0 bases, and 7 bases lay outside the gene matches. CDR3 region: CATSREKGALNEQYF. CDR3 DNA sequence: TGTGCCACCAGCAGAGAAAAGGGGGCGCTGAACGAGCAGTACTTC.

V is TRBV7-9 and J is TRBJ1-6; TRBD1 matches at 8 bases. This CDR3 is 16 amino acids long. Per the germline V gene, CDR1 is SEHNR and CDR2 is FQNEAQ (reference sequence). The junction had 6 bases not matched to a gene; V was cut back by 4 bases and J by 4 bases. Here the CDR3 DNA reads TGTGCCAGCAGCTCACTAGGACAGGGATATAATTCACCCCTCCACTTT. Protein: CASSSLGQGYNSPLHF.

The chain recombines TRBV4-1 with TRBJ1-2; D gene ambiguous. The ends were cut back, 4 bases at V and 4 bases at J, with 13 bases in the middle. This CDR3 is 14 amino acids long. Germline CDR1 MGHRA, CDR2 YSYEKL. The CDR3 coding sequence is TGCGCCAGCAGCCCGACGAGCGGGGTCTATGGCTACACCTTC. Translated: CASSPTSGVYGYTF.

CDR3 sequence reads: CASSPMAGGFFGYTF. The CDR3 DNA follows: TGTGCCAGCTCACCAATGGCGGGAGGGTTTTTTGGCTACACCTTC. This chain joins TRBV18 and TRBJ1-2; no clear D gene. The CDR3 spans 15 residues. Germline lookup yields CDR1 KGHSH and CDR2 LQKENI. Trimming took 2 bases from V and 7 from J, leaving 17 bases between them.

This clone was detected once. The rearrangement uses TRBV7-9 and TRBJ2-3; the D is unclear. Trimming cost V 2 bases and J 0 bases, with 6 bases left between them. This CDR3 comprises 14 residues. Germline CDR1 is SEHNR and CDR2 is FQNEAQ (reference sequence). CDR3 sequence reads: CASSLLSSTDTQYF. CDR3 nucleotide sequence: TGTGCCAGCAGCTTATTGTCGAGCACAGATACGCAGTATTTT.

The chain combines TRBV7-2 with TRBJ1-4; D unclear. The CDR3 length is 13 residues. Per the germline V gene, CDR1 is SGHTA and CDR2 is FQGNSA. V lost 6 bases and J 8 bases, leaving 13 bases between the germline ends. CDR3 sequence reads: CASRLPPGEKLFF. CDR3 coding DNA: TGTGCCAGCAGGTTACCCCCCGGGGAAAAACTGTTTTTT. Together with reference TRBV7-2 and TRBJ1-4, the CDR3 gives the full variable domain: GAGVSQSPSNKVTEKGKDVELRCDPISGHTALYWYRQSLGQGLEFLIYFQGNSAPDKSGLPSDRFSAERTGGSVSTLTIQRTQQEDSAVYLCASRLPPGEKLFFGSGTQLSVL.

This clone was seen a handful of times. This chain links TRBV27 with TRBJ2-7; no firm D call. In germline, CDR1 is MNHEY, CDR2 SMNVEV (reference sequence). CDR3 length: 11 amino acids. Trimming cost V 3 bases and J 3 bases, with 3 bases left between them. The DNA of the CDR3 is TGTGCCAGCAGTTTCGGCTACGAGCAGTACTTC. This encodes CASSFGYEQYF.

The V and J genes are TRBV19 and TRBJ2-7; D is possibly TRBD2 (6 bases). The CDR3 has 14 amino acids. Trimming took 5 bases from V and 2 from J, leaving 13 bases between them. Germline loops: CDR1 LNHDA, CDR2 SQIVND (reference sequence). CDR3 sequence reads: CASSDRRGAYEQYF. CDR3 nucleotides: TGTGCCAGTAGTGACCGACGCGGGGCCTACGAGCAGTACTTC.

The V and J genes are TRBV25-1 and TRBJ1-2; D unclear. The CDR3 has 12 residues. V lost 2 bases to trimming and J lost 6 bases, with 7 bases between them. Germline V gene sequence: CDR1 MGHDK, CDR2 SYGVNS. This CDR3 reads CASSEQINGYTF. In nucleotides, the CDR3 is TGTGCCAGCAGTGAACAGATAAATGGCTACACCTTC.

The chain employs TRBV30 and TRBJ1-3, with TRBD1 as a possible D gene (6 bases). The germline CDR1 and CDR2 sequences are GTSNPN and SVGIG (reference sequence). V was clipped by 0 bases and J by 0 bases, with 15 bases between them. This CDR3 has 17 residues. The CDR3 spells CAWSVGAGAFSGNTIYF. The CDR3 nucleotides are TGTGCCTGGAGTGTAGGAGCAGGGGCATTCTCTGGAAACACCATATATTTT.

V is TRBV4-3 and J is TRBJ2-3; D is uncertain. The germline V gene has CDR1 LGHNA and CDR2 YSLEER. V lost 0 bases, J lost 1 base, and 14 bases lay in between. The CDR3 spans 17 residues. The CDR3 here is CASSQDGSSSGTDTQYF. CDR3 in DNA: TGCGCCAGCAGCCAAGACGGTAGCAGTTCGGGCACAGATACGCAGTATTTT.

The chain joins TRBV19 to TRBJ1-2, with a tentative D call TRBD1 (6 bases). Germline V gene sequence: CDR1 LNHDA, CDR2 SQIVND (reference sequence). V shed 1 base and J shed 2 bases, with 11 bases lying between them. This CDR3 comprises 15 residues. The DNA for the CDR3 is TGTGCCAGTAGTATAGCCCCAGGGGAGAACTATGGCTACACCTTC. Translated, it gives CASSIAPGENYGYTF. The whole variable domain, remainder taken from reference TRBV19 and TRBJ1-2, is DGGITQSPKYLFRKEGQNVTLSCEQNLNHDAMYWYRQDPGQGLRLIYYSQIVNDFQKGDIAEGYSVSREKKESFPLTVTSAQKNPTAFYLCASSIAPGENYGYTFGSGTRLTVV.

The chain has TRBV3-1 (or the pseudogene TRBV3-2) and TRBJ2-7; TRBD2 agrees at 12 bases. J was trimmed by 4 bases and V by 4 bases; bases with no gene match: 11. CDR3 size: 17 residues. Per germline, CDR1 LGHDT and CDR2 YNNKEL (reference sequence). The CDR3: CASSLPPTSGGTYEQYF. The DNA of the CDR3 is TGTGCCAGCAGCCTACCTCCAACTAGCGGGGGGACATACGAGCAGTACTTC.

This clone appeared many times. This chain uses TRBV6-6 with TRBJ1-1; TRBD1 aligns across 7 bases. Trimming removed 0 bases from V and 4 bases from J; junction bases left unmatched: 5. There are 15 residues in the CDR3. Germline V gives CDR1 MNHNY, CDR2 SVGAGI (reference sequence). CDR3 loop: CASSYSSGGFTEAFF. The CDR3 DNA follows: TGTGCCAGCAGTTACTCGTCAGGGGGATTCACTGAAGCTTTCTTT.

This chain joins TRBV28 and TRBJ1-3; possibly TRBD1 for D (5 bases). Germline loops: CDR1 MDHEN, CDR2 SYDVKM. This CDR3 contains 13 residues. V lost 5 bases to trimming and J lost 8 bases, with 13 bases between them. Written as DNA, the CDR3 is TGTGCCAGCAGTGGGACTCCCAGAGACACCATATATTTT. It specifies CASSGTPRDTIYF.

The CDR3 DNA reads TGTGCCAGCAGCCTGGGACAGACAAACTATGGCTACACCTTC. Translation: CASSLGQTNYGYTF. The V call is TRBV6-5, the J call TRBJ1-2; TRBD1 agrees at 7 bases. The CDR3 loop spans 14 amino acids. Germline V CDR1 and CDR2: MNHEY, SVGAGI. V dropped 6 bases and J dropped 2; count of bases not matched to a gene: 6.

The chain links TRBV5-1 to TRBJ2-3; TRBD2 matches 10 bases. J gave up 1 base and V 5 bases, and 1 base lay outside the gene matches. Germline V lookup: CDR1 SGHRS, CDR2 YFSETQ. The CDR3 covers 14 residues. The CDR3 sequence: CASRGTSGTDTQYF. CDR3 nucleotide sequence: TGCGCCAGCAGGGGGACTAGCGGCACAGATACGCAGTATTTT.

CDR3 sequence: CASSQRSVTGTGYYGYTF. The CDR3 nucleotides read TGTGCCAGCAGTCAGCGCAGCGTTACCGGGACAGGATACTATGGCTACACCTTC. The V call is TRBV2, the J call TRBJ1-2; 8 positions match TRBD1. Germline V gene lookup returns CDR1 SNHLY and CDR2 FYNNEI. The CDR3 is 18 amino acids. After removal of 5 bases from V and 3 bases from J, the junction contained 17 bases not matched to a gene.

A word on this clone: A read error may produce the germline difference seen at one junction end. The J gene is TRBJ2-7, the V gene TRBV6-5; 9 positions agree with TRBD1. The CDR3 sequence is 15 residues long. CDR1 is MNHEY and CDR2 is SVGAGI in the germline V gene. Here the CDR3 reads CASSDSGQGPYEQYF. Here the CDR3 DNA reads TGTGCCAGCAGTGACTCGGGACAGGGACCCTACGAGCAGTACTTC.

The chain carries TRBV6-5 and TRBJ1-4; D remains ambiguous. Germline V gives CDR1 MNHEY, CDR2 SVGAGI. The CDR3 sequence is 13 residues long. V was cut by 0 bases and J by 7 bases, with 6 bases left in between. CDR3 protein: CASSYSSREKLFF. The CDR3 DNA follows: TGTGCCAGCAGTTACTCTTCTCGTGAAAAACTGTTTTTT.

This chain uses TRBV18 with TRBJ1-3; the D gene is possibly TRBD1 (5 bases). V shed 5 bases and J shed 0 bases, with 14 bases lying between them. CDR3 length equals 16 residues. Germline lookup yields CDR1 KGHSH and CDR2 LQKENI. CDR3: CASSSKGGDSGNTIYF. The CDR3 DNA is TGTGCCAGCTCATCAAAAGGAGGGGACTCTGGAAACACCATATATTTT.